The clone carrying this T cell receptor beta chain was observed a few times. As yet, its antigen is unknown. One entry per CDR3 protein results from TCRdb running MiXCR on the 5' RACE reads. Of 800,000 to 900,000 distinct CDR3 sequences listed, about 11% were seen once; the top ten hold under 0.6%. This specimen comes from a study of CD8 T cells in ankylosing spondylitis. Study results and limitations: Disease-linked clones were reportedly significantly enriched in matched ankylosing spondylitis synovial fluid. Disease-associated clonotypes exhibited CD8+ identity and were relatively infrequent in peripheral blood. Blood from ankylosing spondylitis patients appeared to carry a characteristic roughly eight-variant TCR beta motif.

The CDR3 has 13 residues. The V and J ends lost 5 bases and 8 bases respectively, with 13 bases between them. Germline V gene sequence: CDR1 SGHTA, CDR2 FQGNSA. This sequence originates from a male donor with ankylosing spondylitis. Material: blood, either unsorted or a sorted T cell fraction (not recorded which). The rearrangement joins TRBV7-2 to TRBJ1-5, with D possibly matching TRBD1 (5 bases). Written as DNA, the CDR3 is TGTGCCAGCAGCCGGGACCGGCGGGAGCCCCAGCATTTT. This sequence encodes CASSRDRREPQHF.